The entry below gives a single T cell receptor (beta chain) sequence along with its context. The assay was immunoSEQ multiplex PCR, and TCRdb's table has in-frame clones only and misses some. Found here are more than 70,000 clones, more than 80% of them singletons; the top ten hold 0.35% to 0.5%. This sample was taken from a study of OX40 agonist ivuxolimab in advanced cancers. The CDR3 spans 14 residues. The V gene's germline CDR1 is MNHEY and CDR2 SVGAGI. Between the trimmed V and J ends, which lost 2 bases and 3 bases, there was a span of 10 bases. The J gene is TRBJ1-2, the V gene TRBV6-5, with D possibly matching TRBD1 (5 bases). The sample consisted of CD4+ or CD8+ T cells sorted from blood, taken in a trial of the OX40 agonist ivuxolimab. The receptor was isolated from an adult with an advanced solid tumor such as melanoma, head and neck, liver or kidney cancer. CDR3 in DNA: TGTGCCAGCAGTTACGGCCGCAGGGACTATGGCTACACCTTC. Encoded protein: CASSYGRRDYGYTF.